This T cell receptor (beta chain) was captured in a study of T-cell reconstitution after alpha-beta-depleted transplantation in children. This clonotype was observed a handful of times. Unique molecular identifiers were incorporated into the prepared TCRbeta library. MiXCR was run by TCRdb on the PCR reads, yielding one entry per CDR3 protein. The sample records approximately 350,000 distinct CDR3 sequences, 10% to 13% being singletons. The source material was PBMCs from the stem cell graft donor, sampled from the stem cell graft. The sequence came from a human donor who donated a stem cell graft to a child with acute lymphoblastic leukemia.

The CDR3 loop reads CASSQGGRGSPSQETQYF. CDR3 DNA sequence: TGTGCCAGCAGCCAAGGTGGCCGGGGATCTCCCTCCCAAGAGACCCAGTACTTC. The chain has TRBV4-2 and TRBJ2-5, with D perhaps matching TRBD2 (5 bases). Germline V gives CDR1 LGHNA, CDR2 YNFKEQ. V dropped 1 base and J dropped 1 base, with 19 bases sitting between them. This CDR3 comprises 18 residues.